The 21 T cell receptor beta chains below all came from one sample that was sequenced in a study of T cell changes during pregnancy in multiple sclerosis. The protocol was immunoSEQ multiplex PCR, while the TCRdb copy is restricted to in-frame clones and leaves out a portion. This sample has over 40,000 clones, with 70% to 90% found just once. The sequencing used CD8+ T cells from peripheral blood mononuclear cells, collected after pregnancy. The receptors here all came from a female donor in good health, enrolled as a control in a pregnancy study.

The chain is built from TRBV9 and TRBJ2-2; 11 nucleotides agree with TRBD2. Losses at the gene ends were 4 bases for V and 5 bases for J; bases not matched to a gene: 10. This CDR3 contains 17 residues. CDR1 SGDLS and CDR2 YYNGEE come from the germline V gene. In DNA, the CDR3 is TGTGCCAGCAGCCCTCATCTTAGCGGGGGGGCGACCGGGGAGCTGTTTTTT. Its translation: CASSPHLSGGATGELFF.

The chain has TRBV9 and TRBJ2-2; the match to TRBD2 covers 12 bases. The V gene's germline CDR1 is SGDLS and CDR2 YYNGEE. V was clipped by 2 bases and J by 2 bases; unmatched bases: 4. The CDR3 consists of 17 residues. CDR3 coding DNA: TGTGCCAGCAGCGTTACTAGCGGGGGGCCTAACACCGGGGAGCTGTTTTTT. As protein: CASSVTSGGPNTGELFF.

V usage is TRBV9 and J usage is TRBJ2-3, with 9 bases identical to TRBD2. V dropped 1 base and J dropped 3; count of bases not matched to a gene: 12. Germline V gene data show CDR1 as SGDLS and CDR2 as YYNGEE. The CDR3 loop spans 18 amino acids. The DNA for the CDR3 is TGTGCCAGCAGCGTATATAGTGGGGAAGGACTAGCGACAGATACGCAGTATTTT. It translates to CASSVYSGEGLATDTQYF.

This CDR3 is CASRLVAHRGLDQETQYF. The CDR3, as DNA: TGTGCAAGTCGCTTAGTGGCCCACAGGGGGCTTGATCAAGAGACCCAGTACTTC. This chain joins TRBV12-2 and TRBJ2-5; the DNA was not compared with TRBD1, the D call given in the table. TRBV12-2 is reported as a pseudogene. CDR3 length: 18 amino acids.

The chain combines TRBV5-6 with TRBJ1-1; 8 bases agree with TRBD1. Germline V lookup: CDR1 SGHDT, CDR2 YYEEEE. J gave up 2 bases and V 4 bases, and 13 bases lay outside the gene matches. The CDR3 is 17 residues long. The CDR3 loop is CASSPAVRTGPNTEAFF. CDR3 bases: TGTGCCAGCAGCCCGGCCGTGAGGACAGGGCCAAACACTGAAGCTTTCTTT.

This clone was counted ten times or more. The chain carries TRBV4-1 and TRBJ1-5; D is possibly TRBD1 (5 bases). The V end was cut by 8 bases, the J end by 0 bases, with 17 bases between. Germline CDR1 is MGHRA and CDR2 is YSYEKL. The CDR3 consists of 16 residues. In nucleotides, the CDR3 is TGCGCCAGCGGACCCGGGGGAGGTTATAGCAATCAGCCCCAGCATTTT. It yields the protein CASGPGGGYSNQPQHF.

The CDR3 nucleotides read TGCGCCAGCACTAGCAGTTCCTACAATGAGCAGTTCTTC. It translates to CASTSSSYNEQFF. The chain links TRBV4-1 to TRBJ2-1; D may be TRBD2 (5 bases). The germline V gene has CDR1 MGHRA and CDR2 YSYEKL. The CDR3 is made up of 13 amino acids. Trimming shortened V by 7 bases and J by 1 base, and 8 bases separated the two germline ends.

This clone was recorded once. This chain connects TRBV4-1 to TRBJ2-1; 10 nucleotides line up with TRBD2. In germline, CDR1 is MGHRA, CDR2 YSYEKL. Unmatched junction bases numbered 10, after V lost 3 bases and J lost 2 bases. The CDR3 is made up of 18 amino acids. In DNA, the CDR3 is TGCGCCAGCAGCCAGAGCCCAATCAGCGGGGGGGCCTACAATGAGCAGTTCTTC. Amino acids: CASSQSPISGGAYNEQFF.

The chain employs TRBV7-2 and TRBJ1-1; possible D gene TRBD1, 5 bases. The CDR3 is 14 residues long. Trimming left V 2 bases short and J 5 bases short, with 12 bases between. Germline V gives CDR1 SGHTA, CDR2 FQGNSA. This CDR3 reads CASSLNQGGTEAFF. In nucleotides, the CDR3 is TGTGCCAGCAGCTTAAATCAGGGTGGAACTGAAGCTTTCTTT.

The chain is built from TRBV4-2 and TRBJ1-6, with TRBD1 matching 8 bases. The trim removed 0 bases at V and 8 bases at J, leaving 15 bases unmatched. This CDR3 is 19 amino acids long. Germline V gene data show CDR1 as LGHNA and CDR2 as YNFKEQ. The CDR3 loop is CASSQEQGVGAKGHSPLHF. The DNA for the CDR3 is TGTGCCAGCAGCCAAGAACAGGGGGTGGGAGCAAAAGGTCATTCACCCCTCCACTTT.

The genes are TRBV4-3 and TRBJ2-3; 12 nucleotides align to TRBD2. This CDR3 contains 15 residues. Trimming took 5 bases from V and 4 from J; bases not matched to a gene: 4. Germline CDR1 reads LGHNA; CDR2 reads YSLEER. CDR3 in amino acids: CASSTGLAGSDTQYF. The CDR3 coding sequence is TGCGCCAGCAGCACTGGACTAGCGGGGTCAGATACGCAGTATTTT.

The genes are TRBV6-1 and TRBJ2-7, with D perhaps matching TRBD1 (5 bases). Germline V gene sequence: CDR1 MNHNS, CDR2 SASEGT. The ends were cut back, 3 bases at V and 2 bases at J, with 14 bases in the middle. The CDR3 is 15 amino acids. This chain's CDR3 is CASSDRAGITYEQYF. CDR3 nucleotides: TGTGCCAGCAGTGACCGGGCAGGGATTACCTACGAGCAGTACTTC.

CDR3 DNA: TGCGCCAGCAGTGACGGAGGTCTCGGTGAGACCCAGTACTTC. The encoded protein is CASSDGGLGETQYF. The chain carries TRBV10-1 and TRBJ2-5; D might be TRBD2 (5 bases). V lost 3 bases, J lost 5 bases, and 13 bases lay in between. The CDR3 is made up of 14 amino acids. Germline V gene sequence: CDR1 WNHNN, CDR2 SYGVQD (reference sequence).

The chain links TRBV5-1 to TRBJ1-2, with D hard to call. Germline lookup yields CDR1 SGHRS and CDR2 YFSETQ. Trimming took off 7 bases at V and 8 bases at J, with 12 bases between the two ends. The CDR3 consists of 11 residues. The CDR3 here is CASHDNGGYTF. The DNA for the CDR3 is TGCGCCAGCCACGACAACGGCGGCTACACCTTC.

The V call is TRBV9, the J call TRBJ1-3; D remains unclear. Trimming removed 7 bases from V and 7 bases from J, with 6 bases in between. The CDR3 sequence is 10 residues long. Germline CDR1 reads SGDLS; CDR2 reads YYNGEE. The CDR3 sequence is CASSGNTIYF. CDR3 DNA sequence: TGTGCCAGCTCGGGGAACACCATATATTTT.

J is TRBJ1-5 and V is TRBV7-9; TRBD1 might be the D (6 bases). The CDR3 has 14 amino acids. V was clipped by 5 bases and J by 3 bases, with 11 bases between them. The germline CDR1 and CDR2 sequences are SEHNR and FQNEAQ (reference sequence). CDR3 amino acids: CASSAQGANQPQHF. The CDR3 DNA reads TGTGCCAGCAGCGCACAGGGAGCCAATCAGCCCCAGCATTTT.

The chain uses TRBV19 and TRBJ2-2; 11 positions match TRBD1. The CDR3 is made up of 13 amino acids. Germline V CDR1 and CDR2: LNHDA, SQIVND (reference sequence). V gave up 10 bases and J gave up 9 bases; unmatched junction bases: 7. The CDR3 reads CATWDRGGRELFF. The CDR3 DNA follows: TGTGCCACCTGGGACAGGGGGGGGCGGGAGCTGTTTTTT.

V is TRBV29-1 and J is TRBJ2-1; no definite D call. Per germline, CDR1 SQVTM and CDR2 ANQGSEA. The CDR3 covers 13 residues. V lost 8 bases, J lost 0 bases, and 11 bases lay in between. The CDR3, as DNA: TGCAGCCTAACCACGAGCTCCTACAATGAGCAGTTCTTC. Translation: CSLTTSSYNEQFF.

V and J are TRBV5-6 and TRBJ1-4, with D possibly being TRBD1 (5 bases). Per the germline V gene, CDR1 is SGHDT and CDR2 is YYEEEE. This CDR3 has 13 residues. V was trimmed by 2 bases and J by 11 bases, leaving 13 bases between them. CDR3 region: CASSLGDGGKLFF. Here the CDR3 DNA reads TGTGCCAGCAGCTTAGGGGACGGGGGGAAACTGTTTTTT.

This chain uses TRBV29-1 with TRBJ1-5; no clear D gene. Germline loops: CDR1 SQVTM, CDR2 ANQGSEA. With 6 bases removed from V and 0 bases from J, the gap between germline ends came to 15 bases. The CDR3 has 15 amino acids. This chain's CDR3 is CSVAMGTDSNQPQHF. The CDR3 bases are TGCAGCGTAGCTATGGGTACAGATAGCAATCAGCCCCAGCATTTT.

V is TRBV5-4 and J is TRBJ2-3, with D possibly matching TRBD1 (8 bases). The germline CDR1 and CDR2 sequences are SGHNT and YYREEE (reference sequence). The CDR3 totals 16 residues. Trimming left V 3 bases short and J 2 bases short, with 16 bases between. The CDR3 sequence: CASSSGQGGPTDTQYF. DNA for the CDR3: TGTGCCAGCAGCTCCGGACAGGGAGGGCCCACAGATACGCAGTATTTT.